The clone carrying this T cell receptor (beta chain) came up many times. Its antigen is still unknown. The data were obtained in a study of T cells after yellow fever vaccination. At the level of the study: Preparation of the low-cell-number fractions used SMART-Seq v4 Ultra Low Input. Findings of the study overall: It was the secondary response that reached its peak faster, day 5 versus 15, but it was weaker. The booster response re-showed most primary clones: around 97% CD4, around 87% CD8.

The V gene's germline CDR1 is SGHTA and CDR2 FQGNSA. V gave up 5 bases and J gave up 7 bases, with 20 bases separating them. The CDR3 is made up of 15 amino acids. The study made its TCR cDNA through 5'RACE template switching. That step introduced a universal primer site along with UMIs. One entry per CDR3 protein results from TCRdb running MiXCR on the 5' RACE reads. The sample lists a few hundred thousand distinct CDR3 sequences, around 6.8% occurring once. This receptor was identified in a young man who received the YFV17D yellow fever vaccine. This chain uses TRBV7-2 with TRBJ1-2, with D perhaps TRBD1 (5 bases). The sequencing here drew on PBMCs, taken about 41 days after the first yellow fever vaccination. The CDR3 DNA follows: TGTGCCAGCAGCCCTGACCCTGTCAGGCAGGGTGGCTACACCTTC. This gives the protein CASSPDPVRQGGYTF. Variable domain in full (rest from reference TRBV7-2 and TRBJ1-2): GAGVSQSPSNKVTEKGKDVELRCDPISGHTALYWYRQSLGQGLEFLIYFQGNSAPDKSGLPSDRFSAERTGGSVSTLTIQRTQQEDSAVYLCASSPDPVRQGGYTFGSGTRLTVV.